Listed below are T cell receptor beta chains from one sample, sequenced in a study of monozygotic twins with cystic fibrosis. Some clones are missing from TCRdb's copy, which holds only in-frame ones; the method was immunoSEQ multiplex PCR. The sample lists about 32,000 clones, around 90% occurring once. Sequencing was performed on blood. These receptors were collected from a girl aged 2 to 10 with cystic fibrosis. The CDR3 runs from the conserved cysteine through the conserved F or W. Fields, in order: V gene, J gene, D gene, clone size, CDR3 length, CDR3 protein, CDR3 DNA. A D gene is named only where the DNA matches it firmly. Some rows mark clone size as missing; the rest say once, few, many or name a class of expanded clone.

V gene: TRBV10-3
J gene: TRBJ2-7
D gene: .
clone size: .
CDR3 length: 15
CDR3 protein: CAISEGGGAIYEQYF
CDR3 DNA: TGTGCCATCAGTGAGGGAGGCGGGGCTATCTACGAGCAGTACTTC

V gene: TRBV19
J gene: TRBJ1-6
D gene: .
clone size: .
CDR3 length: 13
CDR3 protein: CASSFGLNSPLHF
CDR3 DNA: TGTGCCAGTAGTTTTGGACTGAATTCACCCCTCCACTTT

V gene: TRBV2
J gene: TRBJ1-5
D gene: .
clone size: .
CDR3 length: 18
CDR3 protein: CASSWELARRRWEQPQHF
CDR3 DNA: TGTGCCAGCAGTTGGGAATTGGCCAGGCGGCGTTGGGAGCAGCCCCAGCATTTT

V gene: TRBV19
J gene: TRBJ2-7
D gene: .
clone size: .
CDR3 length: 14
CDR3 protein: CASSGGGGSYEQYF
CDR3 DNA: TGTGCCAGTAGCGGGGGAGGGGGCTCCTACGAGCAGTACTTC

V gene: TRBV6-5
J gene: TRBJ2-1
D gene: .
clone size: .
CDR3 length: 13
CDR3 protein: CASGPTSYNEQFF
CDR3 DNA: TGTGCCAGCGGGCCTACCTCCTACAATGAGCAGTTCTTC

V gene: TRBV7-2
J gene: TRBJ1-2
D gene: TRBD1
clone size: .
CDR3 length: 12
CDR3 protein: CASSQGGWGYTF
CDR3 DNA: TGTGCCAGCAGCCAGGGGGGATGGGGCTACACCTTC

V gene: TRBV5-1
J gene: TRBJ2-3
D gene: .
clone size: .
CDR3 length: 15
CDR3 protein: CASSLDGLGTDTQYF
CDR3 DNA: TGCGCCAGCAGCTTGGACGGGCTGGGGACAGATACGCAGTATTTT

V gene: TRBV11-2
J gene: TRBJ1-1
D gene: .
clone size: once
CDR3 length: 14
CDR3 protein: CASSLGGTNTEAFF
CDR3 DNA: TGTGCCAGCAGCTTAGGTGGGACGAACACTGAAGCTTTCTTT

V gene: TRBV7-9
J gene: TRBJ2-7
D gene: .
clone size: .
CDR3 length: 15
CDR3 protein: CASSLVGGPQDEQYF
CDR3 DNA: TGTGCCAGCAGCTTAGTAGGGGGGCCCCAGGACGAGCAGTACTTC

V gene: TRBV9
J gene: TRBJ1-5
D gene: .
clone size: .
CDR3 length: 13
CDR3 protein: CASSVTVNQPQHF
CDR3 DNA: TGTGCCAGCAGCGTGACAGTTAATCAGCCCCAGCATTTT

V gene: TRBV14
J gene: TRBJ2-3
D gene: TRBD1
clone size: once
CDR3 length: 13
CDR3 protein: CASSQGQGGLKYF
CDR3 DNA: TGTGCCAGCAGCCAAGGACAGGGGGGGTTGAAGTATTTT

V gene: TRBV2
J gene: TRBJ2-5
D gene: .
clone size: .
CDR3 length: 12
CDR3 protein: CASSETGMAPYF
CDR3 DNA: TGTGCCAGCAGTGAAACGGGAATGGCTCCGTACTTC

V gene: TRBV5-4
J gene: TRBJ2-6
D gene: .
clone size: once
CDR3 length: 15
CDR3 protein: CASSLGGMGANVLTF
CDR3 DNA: TGTGCCAGCAGCTTGGGTGGCATGGGGGCCAACGTCCTGACTTTC

V gene: TRBV29-1
J gene: TRBJ2-7
D gene: .
clone size: .
CDR3 length: 13
CDR3 protein: CSVPGRSSYEQYF
CDR3 DNA: TGCAGCGTTCCGGGAAGAAGCTCCTACGAGCAGTACTTC